This T cell receptor beta chain was observed in a study of control samples from healthy donors and cancer patients. Profiling relied on immunoSEQ multiplex PCR, and the TCRdb table lists in-frame clones only, not all of them. Here the sample spans fewer than 200,000 clones, around 94% being singletons. The sample comprised PBMCs. The source is a man aged 60 to 69 with colorectal cancer.

CDR3 sequence (DNA): TGTGCCAGCACCCCCGGACAGAGTGCCTACAATGAGCAGTTCTTC. As protein: CASTPGQSAYNEQFF. This chain joins TRBV7-2 and TRBJ2-1, with D perhaps matching TRBD1 (6 bases). Germline V gene data show CDR1 as SGHTA and CDR2 as FQGNSA. V shed 7 bases and J shed 2 bases, with 15 bases lying between them. The CDR3 length is 15 residues.